The present entry profiles one TCR beta chain with its context. These data belong to a study of blood T cell repertoires in COVID-19. Study as a whole: Donors in the United States, Italy and Spain gave samples during acute or convalescent COVID-19. The cDNA or gDNA used as material had been derived from T cells, B-cell-depleted T cells, or PBMCs.

Germline loops: CDR1 WSHSY, CDR2 SAAADI. V shed 6 bases, J shed 0 bases, and the junction held 8 bases outside the gene matches. This CDR3 spans 15 amino acids. In the authors' methods: Amplified reference gene primers provided the basis for estimating nucleated cell counts. The protocol was immunoSEQ multiplex PCR, while the TCRdb copy is restricted to in-frame clones and leaves out a portion. V, J and clone size reflect that table, while D and trimming were determined from the DNA. The table lists roughly 150,000 clones, under 85% of them singletons, with 10% to 15% in the top ten. The chain uses TRBV10-2 and TRBJ2-7; TRBD2 aligns across 7 bases. The clonotype comes from a man in his 70s who had recovered from COVID-19. The sample consisted of peripheral blood. CDR3 in DNA: TGCGCCAGCAGGGACCAGGGCGGGAGCTCCTACGAGCAGTACTTC. This gives the protein CASRDQGGSSYEQYF.